Listed here are 22 T cell receptor beta chains from one sample, sequenced in a study of technical replicates of blood from a handful of donors. Profiled with immunoSEQ multiplex PCR; TCRdb holds only in-frame clones, not every one. The sample yields more than 65,000 clones, roughly 89% seen once. Sample: T cells isolated from PBMCs. The receptors shown here come from a human donor in good health.

This clone was seen only a few times. The chain recombines TRBV11-2 with TRBJ1-2, with 7 bases matching TRBD1. The CDR3 is 14 amino acids. CDR1 and CDR2 (germline): SGHAT, FQNNGV. After removal of 0 bases from V and 8 bases from J, the junction contained 6 bases not matched to a gene. The CDR3 is CASSLDSGGRGYTF. In nucleotides, the CDR3 is TGTGCCAGCAGCTTAGATTCAGGGGGTCGGGGCTACACCTTC. Full variable domain (outside the CDR3, taken from reference TRBV11-2 and TRBJ1-2): EAGVAQSPRYKIIEKRQSVAFWCNPISGHATLYWYQQILGQGPKLLIQFQNNGVVDDSQLPKDRFSAERLKGVDSTLKIQPAKLEDSAVYLCASSLDSGGRGYTFGSGTRLTVV.

This clone was observed once. This chain uses TRBV19 with TRBJ2-1; 7 bases align to TRBD1. CDR3 length: 13 residues. The germline V gene has CDR1 LNHDA and CDR2 SQIVND (reference sequence). The V segment lost 5 bases and the J segment 6 bases; nucleotides outside the gene matches: 4. This CDR3 reads CASSHTGVNEQFF. The CDR3 nucleotides are TGTGCCAGTAGTCATACAGGGGTCAATGAGCAGTTCTTC.

J is TRBJ1-1 and V is TRBV5-4; 9 bases agree with TRBD1. CDR1 and CDR2 (germline): SGHNT, YYREEE (reference sequence). This CDR3 is 14 amino acids long. J was trimmed by 5 bases and V by 3 bases; bases with no gene match: 5. CDR3 protein: CASSWGTGQTEAFF. CDR3 sequence (DNA): TGTGCCAGCAGCTGGGGGACAGGGCAGACTGAAGCTTTCTTT.

This sequence joins TRBV9 and TRBJ2-1, with 9 positions matching TRBD2. The CDR3 runs to 14 residues. J lost 8 bases, V lost 2 bases, and 5 bases had no gene match. Germline V gene sequence: CDR1 SGDLS, CDR2 YYNGEE. CDR3 bases: TGTGCCAGCAGCGTGCGACTAGCGGTGGATGAGCAGTTCTTC. It is translated as CASSVRLAVDEQFF.

The gene calls are TRBV21-1 and TRBJ2-1; no DNA check was done on the table's D call, TRBD1. TRBV21-1 is a documented pseudogene. There are 12 residues in the CDR3. The CDR3 DNA reads as TGTGCCAGCGTGGGACACTCCAATGAGCAGTTCTTC. Residues: CASVGHSNEQFF.

This clone was observed once. V and J are TRBV6-6 and TRBJ2-5; D gene ambiguous. The CDR3 is made up of 15 amino acids. V was pared by 2 bases and J by 2 bases, with 12 bases between. Germline V lookup: CDR1 MNHNY, CDR2 SVGAGI (reference sequence). The CDR3 sequence is CASSYPAGSQETQYF. The CDR3 DNA follows: TGTGCCAGCAGTTACCCCGCAGGATCGCAAGAGACCCAGTACTTC.

V usage is TRBV2 and J usage is TRBJ2-7; 11 bases align to TRBD2. The CDR3 spans 13 residues. Trimming took 7 bases from V and 6 from J; bases not matched to a gene: 5. Germline CDR1 SNHLY, CDR2 FYNNEI. The CDR3 loop reads CASTGLAGGEQYF. CDR3 nucleotide sequence: TGTGCCAGCACGGGGCTAGCGGGGGGCGAGCAGTACTTC.

This chain joins TRBV15 and TRBJ2-1; 7 nucleotides line up with TRBD1. This CDR3 comprises 14 residues. The V gene end was trimmed by 1 base and the J gene end by 4 bases; junction bases not matched to a gene: 1. The germline gives CDR1 LNHNV, CDR2 YYDKDF (reference sequence). CDR3 bases: TGTGCCACCAGCAGAGTACAGGGGTACAATGAGCAGTTCTTC. Its translation is CATSRVQGYNEQFF.

V is TRBV7-9 and J is TRBJ2-5; D is possibly TRBD2 (6 bases). The germline CDR1 and CDR2 sequences are SEHNR and FQNEAQ (reference sequence). CDR3 length: 16 residues. Trimming removed 2 bases from V and 0 bases from J, with 13 bases in between. The CDR3 DNA sequence: TGTGCCAGCAGCTTACTTTCGGGAGCAAACCAAGAGACCCAGTACTTC. This gives the protein CASSLLSGANQETQYF.

V is TRBV2 and J is TRBJ2-1; 7 positions match TRBD2. V was clipped by 4 bases and J by 0 bases; unmatched bases: 0. CDR3 length: 14 amino acids. Per the germline V gene, CDR1 is SNHLY and CDR2 is FYNNEI. CDR3 region: CASSGGSSYNEQFF. The CDR3, as DNA: TGTGCCAGCAGTGGCGGGAGCTCCTACAATGAGCAGTTCTTC.

The J gene is TRBJ2-7, the V gene TRBV4-1; 8 bases map to TRBD2. The J segment lost 3 bases and the V segment lost 1 base, leaving 5 bases of the junction unmatched. CDR3 length: 15 amino acids. Germline-derived CDR1 and CDR2 are MGHRA and YSYEKL. The CDR3 nucleotides read TGCGCCAGCAGCCAAGGGCTAGCGGGTGGCTACGAGCAGTACTTC. Translation: CASSQGLAGGYEQYF.

The V and J genes are TRBV6-5 and TRBJ2-7; maybe TRBD1 (6 bases). V was trimmed by 1 base and J by 4 bases, leaving 17 bases between them. CDR1 MNHEY and CDR2 SVGAGI come from the germline V gene. The length of the CDR3 is 16 residues. DNA of the CDR3: TGTGCCAGCAGTTACTATTCCGGGACAAACCTATACGAGCAGTACTTC. Amino acids: CASSYYSGTNLYEQYF.

J is TRBJ1-2 and V is TRBV6-1, with 10 positions matching TRBD1. The ends lost 5 bases at V and 8 bases at J; junction bases unmatched: 11. The germline V gene encodes CDR1 MNHNS and CDR2 SASEGT. CDR3 length equals 15 residues. This CDR3 is CASSRVGDRGGGYTF. The CDR3 DNA follows: TGTGCCAGCAGTCGCGTTGGGGACAGGGGAGGAGGCTACACCTTC.

The chain carries TRBV6-1 and TRBJ1-1, with 11 nucleotides matching TRBD1. Germline V lookup: CDR1 MNHNS, CDR2 SASEGT. V lost 6 bases, J lost 5 bases, and 5 bases stayed unmatched. The CDR3 loop spans 14 amino acids. CDR3 DNA sequence: TGTGCCAGCAGGTGGACAGGGGGCTTGACTGAAGCTTTCTTT. Its protein product is CASRWTGGLTEAFF.

This chain links TRBV27 with TRBJ2-5, with D perhaps TRBD2 (5 bases). The CDR3 covers 13 residues. Trimming removed 6 bases from V and 5 bases from J, with 13 bases in between. Germline assignment: CDR1 MNHEY and CDR2 SMNVEV (reference sequence). In DNA, the CDR3 is TGTGCCAGCAGCCCCGGGATCATCGAGACCCAGTACTTC. This encodes CASSPGIIETQYF.

This sequence joins TRBV6-5 and TRBJ1-2; D call uncertain. The CDR3 contains 15 residues. The ends were cut back, 6 bases at V and 5 bases at J, with 19 bases in the middle. Per germline, CDR1 MNHEY and CDR2 SVGAGI. The CDR3 nucleotides read TGTGCCAGCAGCCCTCTAGCGGCTGTTAGGTATGGCTACACCTTC. Encoded protein: CASSPLAAVRYGYTF.

The V call is TRBV28, the J call TRBJ2-7; D possibly corresponds to TRBD1 (6 bases). The CDR3 is 14 residues long. In germline, CDR1 is MDHEN, CDR2 SYDVKM. V shed 7 bases and J shed 1 base, with 14 bases lying between them. This CDR3 reads CASITGWPSYEQYF. The CDR3 coding sequence is TGTGCCAGCATTACAGGGTGGCCATCCTACGAGCAGTACTTC.

The V gene is TRBV28, the J gene TRBJ1-5; TRBD1 is a possible D gene (6 bases). V lost 10 bases and J 8 bases, leaving 21 bases between the germline ends. The germline gives CDR1 MDHEN, CDR2 SYDVKM. The CDR3 loop spans 14 amino acids. In DNA form, the CDR3 reads TGTGCCACGTTGGTAACAGGGAGTATGGAGCCCCAGCATTTT. As protein: CATLVTGSMEPQHF.

The rearrangement uses TRBV7-9 and TRBJ1-1; no reliable D call. The CDR3 is made up of 12 amino acids. From germline, CDR1 is SEHNR and CDR2 FQNEAQ (reference sequence). The V end lost 0 bases, the J end lost 4 bases, and 3 bases lay between the germline ends. The CDR3 sequence: CASSLAFTEAFF. CDR3 nucleotides: TGTGCCAGCAGCTTAGCCTTCACTGAAGCTTTCTTT.

This sequence joins TRBV9 and TRBJ1-2, with D possibly being TRBD1 (5 bases). The V end lost 0 bases, the J end lost 4 bases, and 16 bases lay between the germline ends. Germline assignment: CDR1 SGDLS and CDR2 YYNGEE. CDR3 length equals 16 residues. The CDR3 reads CASSVGDFSYIYGYTF. In DNA form, the CDR3 reads TGTGCCAGCAGCGTAGGGGACTTTTCTTATATCTATGGCTACACCTTC. Full variable domain (remainder filled in from reference TRBV9 and TRBJ1-2): DSGVTQTPKHLITATGQRVTLRCSPRSGDLSVYWYQQSLDQGLQFLIQYYNGEERAKGNILERFSAQQFPDLHSELNLSSLELGDSALYFCASSVGDFSYIYGYTFGSGTRLTVV.

The V call is TRBV13, the J call TRBJ2-5; D possibly corresponds to TRBD1 (6 bases). The V and J ends lost 3 bases and 3 bases respectively, with 17 bases between them. The CDR3 has 16 residues. Germline V gene data show CDR1 as PRHDT and CDR2 as FYEKMQ (reference sequence). CDR3 amino acids: CASSFQGRASEETQYF. The CDR3 DNA is TGTGCCAGCAGCTTCCAGGGGCGAGCATCAGAAGAGACCCAGTACTTC. Looking up the rest from reference TRBV13 and TRBJ2-5 gives the full variable domain: AAGVIQSPRHLIKEKRETATLKCYPIPRHDTVYWYQQGPGQDPQFLISFYEKMQSDKGSIPDRFSAQQFSDYHSELNMSSLELGDSALYFCASSFQGRASEETQYFGPGTRLLVL.

As for this clone: One junction end does not reproduce the germline sequence, and a read error may be involved. The chain uses TRBV7-7 and TRBJ2-1; 9 bases are shared with TRBD1. Germline V gives CDR1 SSHAT, CDR2 FNYEAQ (reference sequence). The CDR3 spans 13 residues. The CDR3 spells CASSLERTGEPVF. CDR3 bases: TGTGCTAGCAGCTTAGAAAGGACAGGGGAGCCGGTCTTC. The full variable domain, its missing parts supplied by reference TRBV7-7 and TRBJ2-1, is GAGVSQSPRYKVTKRGQDVTLRCDPISSHATLYWYQQALGQGPEFLTYFNYEAQPDKSGLPSDRFSAERPEGSISTLTIQRTEQRDSAMYRCASSLERTGEPVFGPGTRLTVL.